The present T cell receptor (beta chain) was sequenced within a study of blood T cell repertoires in COVID-19. Study-level background: Material from acute and convalescent COVID-19 was sourced from the United States, Italy and Spain. T cells, B-cell-depleted T cells, or PBMCs provided the cDNA or gDNA that served as material.

Original processing methods: Amplification of reference gene primers provided the estimated nucleated cell counts. Produced via immunoSEQ multiplex PCR; TCRdb's table is partial and in-frame only. That table gives V, J and clone size, and the DNA gave D and trimming. Here the sample spans more than 60,000 clones, roughly nine tenths being singletons. The ends were cut back, 8 bases at V and 7 bases at J, with 8 bases in the middle. CDR1 MGHRA and CDR2 YSYEKL come from the germline V gene. The CDR3 contains 10 residues. The V and J genes are TRBV4-1 and TRBJ1-1, with D perhaps matching TRBD1 (6 bases). Sequences were obtained from peripheral blood. The TCR originated in a man aged 50 to 60 with active COVID-19. In DNA form, the CDR3 reads TGCGCCAGCGGGACAAATGAAGCTTTCTTT. Translated: CASGTNEAFF.